This is a list of T cell receptor beta chains from one sample in a study of blood T cell repertoires in COVID-19. Sequencing used immunoSEQ multiplex PCR; TCRdb keeps in-frame clones, though not all of them. The profile shows roughly 57,000 clones, about 90% of them singletons. The sequencing input was peripheral blood. The origin of the receptors is a man in his 60s with active or convalescent COVID-19. Each CDR3 is given with its conserved first and last residue. Each record gives: V gene, clone size, CDR3 length, D gene, J gene, CDR3 protein, CDR3 DNA. The D gene is left open where the match is weak. Part of the rows lack a size; the others show once, few, many or a class for expanded clones.

V gene: TRBV14; clone size: .; CDR3 length: 17; D gene: TRBD2; J gene: TRBJ2-1; CDR3 protein: CASSQDRTSGRYNEQFF; CDR3 DNA: TGTGCCAGCAGCCAAGATAGGACTAGCGGGAGGTACAATGAGCAGTTCTTC
V gene: TRBV7-2; clone size: once; CDR3 length: 13; D gene: .; J gene: TRBJ1-2; CDR3 protein: CASSSGTYNGYTF; CDR3 DNA: TGTGCCAGCAGCTCCGGGACATACAATGGCTACACCTTC
V gene: TRBV27; clone size: .; CDR3 length: 13; D gene: TRBD2; J gene: TRBJ2-5; CDR3 protein: CASTSGLEETQYF; CDR3 DNA: TGTGCCAGCACCTCGGGACTAGAAGAGACCCAGTACTTC
V gene: TRBV20-1; clone size: few; CDR3 length: 13; D gene: TRBD1; J gene: TRBJ1-5; CDR3 protein: CSASDRGNQPQHF; CDR3 DNA: TGCAGTGCTAGTGACAGGGGGAATCAGCCCCAGCATTTT
V gene: TRBV11-2; clone size: few; CDR3 length: 14; D gene: .; J gene: TRBJ1-1; CDR3 protein: CASSPGQYRTEAFF; CDR3 DNA: TGTGCCAGCAGCCCAGGACAGTATAGGACTGAAGCTTTCTTT
V gene: TRBV2; clone size: .; CDR3 length: 13; D gene: .; J gene: TRBJ1-5; CDR3 protein: CAGSGNSNQPQHF; CDR3 DNA: TGTGCCGGATCGGGAAATAGCAATCAGCCCCAGCATTTT
V gene: TRBV6-2/TRBV6-3; clone size: .; CDR3 length: 21; D gene: TRBD2; J gene: TRBJ2-3; CDR3 protein: CASSYGIASSGGPVIEDTQYF; CDR3 DNA: TGTGCCAGCAGTTACGGGATCGCGTCTAGCGGGGGGCCGGTTATCGAAGATACGCAGTATTTT
V gene: TRBV6-5; clone size: .; CDR3 length: 16; D gene: .; J gene: TRBJ1-2; CDR3 protein: CASSYSRTVINYGYTF; CDR3 DNA: TGTGCCAGCAGTTACTCGCGGACAGTCATTAACTATGGCTACACCTTC
V gene: TRBV5-1; clone size: .; CDR3 length: 16; D gene: .; J gene: TRBJ1-4; CDR3 protein: CASSLQTTATNEKLFF; CDR3 DNA: TGCGCCAGCAGCCTACAGACTACTGCAACTAATGAAAAACTGTTTTTT
V gene: TRBV6-1; clone size: .; CDR3 length: 15; D gene: .; J gene: TRBJ2-7; CDR3 protein: CASSEGDLGGREQYF; CDR3 DNA: TGTGCCAGCAGTGAGGGGGATTTGGGGGGACGCGAGCAGTACTTC
V gene: TRBV6-5; clone size: .; CDR3 length: 15; D gene: TRBD1; J gene: TRBJ1-5; CDR3 protein: CASKTGKISNQPQHF; CDR3 DNA: TGTGCCAGCAAGACAGGGAAGATTAGCAATCAGCCCCAGCATTTT
V gene: TRBV14; clone size: .; CDR3 length: 13; D gene: TRBD1; J gene: TRBJ1-2; CDR3 protein: CASSYDRDYGYTF; CDR3 DNA: TGTGCCAGCAGCTACGACAGGGATTATGGCTACACCTTC
V gene: TRBV24-1; clone size: .; CDR3 length: 15; D gene: .; J gene: TRBJ2-1; CDR3 protein: CATSDSGTLISEQFF; CDR3 DNA: TGTGCCACCAGTGATTCCGGGACATTAATAAGCGAGCAGTTCTTC
V gene: TRBV7-2; clone size: .; CDR3 length: 15; D gene: .; J gene: TRBJ1-5; CDR3 protein: CASSYRGDSNQPQHF; CDR3 DNA: TGTGCCAGCAGCTACCGCGGGGATAGCAATCAGCCCCAGCATTTT
V gene: TRBV5-1; clone size: once; CDR3 length: 17; D gene: .; J gene: TRBJ2-7; CDR3 protein: CASSLPPRQGGMDEQYF; CDR3 DNA: TGCGCCAGCAGCTTGCCCCCGAGACAGGGAGGTATGGACGAGCAGTACTTC
V gene: TRBV6-5; clone size: .; CDR3 length: 13; D gene: .; J gene: TRBJ2-5; CDR3 protein: CASSSLWRETQYF; CDR3 DNA: TGTGCCAGCAGTTCCCTTTGGAGGGAGACCCAGTACTTC
V gene: TRBV9; clone size: .; CDR3 length: 15; D gene: TRBD1; J gene: TRBJ2-2; CDR3 protein: CASSVVDRATGELFF; CDR3 DNA: TGTGCCAGCAGCGTCGTGGACAGGGCCACCGGGGAGCTGTTTTTT
V gene: TRBV2; clone size: few; CDR3 length: 15; D gene: TRBD2; J gene: TRBJ2-7; CDR3 protein: CASSGLLAGDSEQYF; CDR3 DNA: TGTGCCAGCAGTGGATTATTAGCGGGAGATTCCGAGCAGTACTTC
V gene: TRBV2; clone size: .; CDR3 length: 14; D gene: .; J gene: TRBJ1-5; CDR3 protein: CASNQQGGNQPQHF; CDR3 DNA: TGTGCCAGCAATCAACAGGGTGGCAATCAGCCCCAGCATTTT
V gene: TRBV7-7; clone size: .; CDR3 length: 15; D gene: .; J gene: TRBJ2-1; CDR3 protein: CASSISETRHNEQFF; CDR3 DNA: TGTGCCAGCAGTATTTCCGAGACTAGGCACAATGAGCAGTTCTTC
V gene: TRBV7-2; clone size: once; CDR3 length: 15; D gene: .; J gene: TRBJ1-1; CDR3 protein: CASSLLGQMNTEAFF; CDR3 DNA: TGTGCCAGCAGCTTACTAGGACAGATGAACACTGAAGCTTTCTTT
V gene: TRBV27; clone size: .; CDR3 length: 16; D gene: .; J gene: TRBJ1-6; CDR3 protein: CASSLRGRGGESPLHF; CDR3 DNA: TGTGCCAGCAGTTTAAGAGGTAGGGGGGGAGAGTCACCCCTCCACTTT